The present entry profiles one TCR beta chain with its context. Its antigen is unknown. Base qualities are missing; no much larger clone stands one base away. The library came from 5' RACE. The sequencer listed for this sample is Illumina HiSeq 2500. A second PCR of roughly 7 to 11 cycles was performed with a sample-barcoded 5' primer and a J-beta primer mix. Each TCR beta cDNA molecule received a unique molecular identifier from a template-switch 5' adaptor carrying 12 random nucleotides. Each sample yielded at least 3 million CDR3-containing paired-end reads. The Mint cDNA synthesis kit, primed by a TRBC-specific oligonucleotide, was used to synthesize first-strand cDNA from all RNA. After uracil-DNA glycosylase treatment, a first 18-cycle PCR used universal primers M1SS and BC2_uni_R on all cDNA. Turning to the authors' computational methods: Each sample was normalized by randomly selecting 1 million high-quality reads, each carrying a distinct molecular identifier. Instead of being binned into consensus sequences, reads that shared molecular identifiers were thrown out. CDR3 identification, clonotype clustering and error correction used MiTCR with a Q25 quality threshold and the strictest error-elimination algorithm. A nonparametric unseen species model using Euler transformation provided a lower-bound estimate of total TCR beta diversity. TCRdb trimmed public reads at Q25 via fastp, called clones via MiXCR and kept in-frame beta chains. Each entry merges the rows of one CDR3 protein and shows their most common DNA and genes. TCRdb's processing, not the authors' own work, is the source of the V and J calls. Recorded for this sample are some 760,000 distinct CDR3 sequences; roughly 25% of them occurred a single time. The leading ten clones occupy under 4.5% of the sample.

Donors were 39 systemically healthy Caucasian individuals from Russia aged roughly 6 to 95 years. Each donor gave 8 to 10 milliliters of peripheral blood, collected into EDTA-treated Vacutainer tubes. Ficoll-Paque density-gradient centrifugation was used to isolate PBMCs, with at least 7 million obtained per sample. Trizol reagent was used to extract total RNA from PBMCs, with at least 5.5 micrograms per sample. For every donor, an aliquot of PBMCs went through flow cytometry to measure the percentages of naive CD45RAhigh/CD27high T cells. The CDR3 runs 15 amino acids, cysteine and phenylalanine included. Just the 45-base CDR3 DNA is kept, in frame starting at base 1. CDR1 and CDR2 were assigned from the germline V gene (reference sequence) as MNHEY and SMNVEV. The trim is 5 bases for V and 6 bases for J, with a gap of 20 bases between the germline ends. The source of the sample is a study of blood T cells in healthy people across ages (dated by TCRdb to the mid-2010s). Describing the broader study: Template switching captured roughly one uniquely barcoded TCR beta cDNA molecule per two T cells in model experiments. Using deep sequencing normalized with unique cDNA molecular identifiers, the study measured how TCR beta repertoire diversity changes with age. Using the same blood draw, the study looked at two additional independent replicas of 1 million unique cDNA reads for two donors, one aged 18 to 30 and the other aged 80 or older. Four age groups were formed from the donors: young (average approximately 17 years), middle-aged (approximately 40), aged (more than 55) and long-lived (82). What the research found in general, with its limitations: Bulk unsorted PBMC profiling prevented conclusive comparison of naive and antigen-experienced compartments. Observed TCR beta diversity per million T cells fell roughly linearly with age, and a significant reduction was already apparent by age roughly 40. Compared with the aged group, the long-lived group had more naive CD4+ T cells, fewer expanded clones and increased TCR diversity, suggesting age selection. Observed TCR beta diversity correlated strongly with the percentage of naive T cells measured by flow cytometry. The CMV infection status of donors was not known, potentially confounding age-related changes in expanded clonotypes. Estimates of total diversity based on one million sequenced T cells were regarded as lower bounds and as underestimates.

This sample was also put to use in a study of T cells of mothers and their children. As that second paper reports: Nine systemically healthy Caucasian individuals, comprising three mothers and their six children, were included as donors. cDNA synthesis consumed the entire amount of extracted RNA, loaded at 1.5 ug RNA in each 15 ul reaction. In the second PCR, the M1S primer added sample barcodes and 2-4 random nucleotides. More than 9 million TCR beta CDR3 reads were obtained from each mother, and roughly 3.1 million reads were obtained from each child. Thymic selection similarly shapes TCR recombination output in related and unrelated pairs, with minor effect from inherited differences. Normalized repertoire overlap was always slightly but never significantly higher in related than unrelated mother-child pairs. With a sensitivity of approximately 100 clones per million clonotypes, no persistent microchimeric T cell clones were detected. In the study, deep NGS was used to compare the TCR beta repertoires of mothers and children, and features distinguishing related mother-child pairs from unrelated individuals were sought. The mean age was around 42 +/- 4 years for the mothers and about 10 +/- 4 years for the children. After adapter ligation was performed with NEBNext reagents, the libraries were sequenced on an Illumina HiSeq 2000 with 100+100 nt paired-end reads. To avoid cross-contamination, the mother libraries and the child libraries were prepared a month apart and sequenced in separate runs. Between roughly 500,000 and 2,000,000 distinct TCR beta clonotypes were identified per donor. Naive TCR beta clonotypes were estimated from low-frequency clonotypes matched to each donor's FACS-determined naive share, without sorting.

Sequenced material: blood. This TCR was sampled from a boy aged 5 to 17 in good health. This sequence uses TRBV27 and TRBJ2-7; matching of 6 bases hints at TRBD1 as the D gene. The CDR3 region reads CASSLTGNRDFEQYF. The DNA sequence is as follows: TGTGCCAGCAGTCTGACAGGCAACCGGGATTTCGAGCAGTACTTC.